The sequence of this T cell receptor beta chain was determined in a study of T-cell reconstitution after alpha-beta-depleted transplantation in children. Preparation of the TCRbeta library used unique molecular identifiers. TCRdb fed the PCR reads into MiXCR, producing one record per CDR3 protein. This sample has about a million distinct CDR3 sequences; roughly 29% occur once, and the top ten carry under 30%. Study-wide results and limits: The authors attributed T-cell counts and diversity one year after transplant mostly to newly produced T cells. Where alpha-beta T cells came from about two months after transplant was reportedly several hundred expanded graft clones.

The V and J ends lost 2 bases and 3 bases respectively, with 13 bases between them. The germline gives CDR1 MGHRA, CDR2 YSYEKL. CDR3 length: 16 amino acids. This clonotype was observed a handful of times. Its cognate antigen is unknown. The sequence was obtained from a boy in the first two years of life who had a stem cell transplant for SCID, so the T cells may come from the graft donor. This sequence joins TRBV4-1 and TRBJ2-2; perhaps TRBD1 as D (6 bases). The sample consisted of PBMCs, mostly from graft donor cells, taken 360 days after TCRalphabeta/CD19-depleted stem cell transplant. DNA of the CDR3: TGCGCCAGCAGCCAATATGGGACACTCCACACCGGGGAGCTGTTTTTT. Translating gives CASSQYGTLHTGELFF.